A single sample gave rise to the 2 T cell receptor beta chains below, sequenced in a study of read filtering for tumor transcriptome and immune sequencing. This library used roughly 370 ng RNA and molecular barcoded adaptors spanning alpha/delta and beta/gamma chains. In TCRdb, the reads were re-called with MiXCR into one record per CDR3 protein. The repertoire holds 30,000 to 40,000 distinct CDR3 sequences, around an eighth seen once, with 6% to 8% in the top ten. Sequencing was performed on a population of CD138-negative cells sorted from bone marrow. Every receptor here comes from a donor aged 40 or over with multiple myeloma.

The sample holds many counts of this clonotype. The chain links TRBV7-6 to TRBJ2-1; no clear D gene. V dropped 3 bases and J dropped 9 bases, with 9 bases sitting between them. CDR1 and CDR2 (germline): SGHVS, FNYEAQ. CDR3 size: 12 residues. The CDR3, as DNA: TGTGCCAGCAGCTTGCCATTCGGTGAGCAGTTCTTC. This codes for CASSLPFGEQFF. Combining the CDR3 with reference TRBV7-6 and TRBJ2-1 gives the whole variable domain GAGVSQSPRYKVTKRGQDVALRCDPISGHVSLYWYRQALGQGPEFLTYFNYEAQQDKSGLPNDRFSAERPEGSISTLTIQRTEQRDSAMYRCASSLPFGEQFFGPGTRLTVL.

This clonotype was detected many times. The chain has TRBV4-1 and TRBJ2-5, with 11 positions matching TRBD2. Germline lookup yields CDR1 MGHRA and CDR2 YSYEKL. This CDR3 region has 16 residues. After removal of 3 bases from V and 6 bases from J, the junction contained 9 bases not matched to a gene. The CDR3: CASSHVTSGRLKTQYF. For the CDR3, the DNA is TGCGCCAGCAGCCATGTCACTAGCGGGAGATTGAAGACCCAGTACTTC.